This entry lists 11 T cell receptor beta chains sequenced from one sample in a study of T cell responses to AZD1222 COVID-19 vaccine. Clones were sequenced by immunoSEQ multiplex PCR, and TCRdb holds only the in-frame ones, with some missing. Found here are around 130,000 clones, 86% of them singletons; the top ten hold about 2.9%. Sequenced material: peripheral blood, taken 28 days after the second AZD1222 dose. These receptors originate from an adult who received the AZD1222 COVID-19 vaccine.

The V and J genes are TRBV18 and TRBJ2-5, with D unresolved. V lost 5 bases and J lost 2, with 3 bases in between. This CDR3 region has 11 residues. Per the germline V gene, CDR1 is KGHSH and CDR2 is LQKENI. The CDR3 bases are TGTGCCAGCTCAAAACAAGAGACCCAGTACTTC. It yields the protein CASSKQETQYF.

The chain recombines TRBV3-1 (or the pseudogene TRBV3-2) with TRBJ1-5; D perhaps matches TRBD1 (5 bases). The V gene lost 0 bases and the J gene lost 0 bases, with 21 bases spanning the gap. Germline CDR1 is LGHDT and CDR2 is YNNKEL (reference sequence). CDR3 length equals 20 residues. The CDR3 bases are TGTGCCAGCAGCCAAGATTTGTACCCGAAAGGGGAGGATAGCAATCAGCCCCAGCATTTT. This codes for CASSQDLYPKGEDSNQPQHF.

The rearrangement joins TRBV5-1 to TRBJ2-1, with 7 positions matching TRBD1. Unmatched junction bases numbered 7, after V lost 2 bases and J lost 2 bases. CDR3 length: 16 residues. In germline, CDR1 is SGHRS, CDR2 YFSETQ. CDR3 loop: CASSLPDGQAYNEQFF. DNA of the CDR3: TGCGCCAGCAGCTTACCGGATGGACAGGCCTACAATGAGCAGTTCTTC.

This sequence joins TRBV7-2 and TRBJ1-1; D gene ambiguous. The CDR3 covers 13 residues. From germline, CDR1 is SGHTA and CDR2 FQGNSA. The V gene lost 5 bases and the J gene lost 9 bases, with 16 bases spanning the gap. CDR3 in amino acids: CASSPRDRVQAFF. CDR3 coding DNA: TGTGCCAGCAGCCCAAGGGATCGAGTCCAAGCTTTCTTT.

The sample holds a few counts of this clone. The chain links TRBV4-2 to TRBJ2-7; 12 bases align to TRBD1. After removal of 3 bases from V and 4 bases from J, the junction contained 4 bases not matched to a gene. This CDR3 is 15 amino acids long. Germline CDR1 reads LGHNA; CDR2 reads YNFKEQ. This CDR3 reads CASSQGQGAQYEQYF. In DNA, the CDR3 is TGTGCCAGCAGCCAGGGACAGGGGGCGCAGTACGAGCAGTACTTC.

The chain combines TRBV11-2 with TRBJ2-2, with a weak D call TRBD1 (5 bases). V was cut by 4 bases and J by 7 bases, with 13 bases left in between. This CDR3 comprises 14 residues. From germline, CDR1 is SGHAT and CDR2 FQNNGV. In DNA, the CDR3 is TGTGCCAGCAGCTCGTTTCAGGGAAACGGGGAGCTGTTTTTT. Its protein is CASSSFQGNGELFF.

The CDR3 protein is CSVTLAGTDTQYF. Here the CDR3 DNA reads TGCAGCGTTACACTAGCGGGCACAGATACGCAGTATTTT. The V call is TRBV29-1, the J call TRBJ2-3; 8 nucleotides match TRBD2. The length of the CDR3 is 13 residues. The ends lost 5 bases at V and 1 base at J; junction bases unmatched: 2. The germline V gene encodes CDR1 SQVTM and CDR2 ANQGSEA.

The genes are TRBV4-3 and TRBJ1-1; possibly TRBD1 for D (5 bases). CDR1 and CDR2 (germline): LGHNA, YSLEER. The length of the CDR3 is 15 residues. The V gene lost 0 bases and the J gene lost 5 bases, with 13 bases spanning the gap. CDR3 residues: CASSQDAGRSTEAFF. The CDR3 nucleotides are TGCGCCAGCAGCCAAGATGCAGGGAGGAGTACTGAAGCTTTCTTT.

J is TRBJ1-2 and V is TRBV29-1; D remains ambiguous. V lost 1 base, J lost 8 bases, and 11 bases lay in between. The CDR3 contains 12 residues. Germline V gene lookup returns CDR1 SQVTM and CDR2 ANQGSEA. Here the CDR3 reads CSVEAPARGYTF. The DNA of the CDR3 is TGCAGCGTTGAAGCCCCGGCCCGGGGCTACACCTTC.

CDR3 nucleotide sequence: TGTGCCAGCAGTCCCAGGGCAGCTCTTAACTCCTACAATGAGCAGTTCTTC. The encoded protein is CASSPRAALNSYNEQFF. This chain uses TRBV27 with TRBJ2-1; D may be TRBD1 (5 bases). Trimming took off 5 bases at V and 0 bases at J, with 17 bases between the two ends. Germline CDR1 and CDR2: MNHEY and SMNVEV (reference sequence). The CDR3 extends over 17 amino acids.

This clone was detected once. The genes are TRBV3-1 (or the pseudogene TRBV3-2) and TRBJ2-7, with 9 bases aligning to TRBD2. CDR1 is LGHDT and CDR2 is YNNKEL in the germline V gene (reference sequence). V lost 8 bases, J lost 4 bases, and 12 bases stayed unmatched. The CDR3 is 15 amino acids. The CDR3 sequence is CASGGFRGGAYEQYF. CDR3 DNA sequence: TGTGCCAGCGGAGGCTTTCGCGGGGGGGCGTACGAGCAGTACTTC.